This section outlines one T cell receptor beta chain sequence together with its context. As yet, its antigen is unknown. Read data end 3 residues before the CDR3 end; the end is taken from the germline J gene. Unstimulated Tregs (CD4+CD25+CD127-) and CD4+CD25- non-Tregs were sorted from PBMCs. Profiling relied on immunoSEQ multiplex PCR, and the TCRdb table lists in-frame clones only, not all of them. The specimen's table records approximately 31,000 clones. This entry belongs to a study of Tregs in tolerant kidney transplant recipients. Germline V gene lookup returns CDR1 SQVTM and CDR2 ANQGSEA. The CDR3 spans 16 residues. After removal of 4 bases from V and 2 bases from J, the junction contained 10 bases not matched to a gene. General study results and limits: Biological reproducibility was not directly addressed, but technical replication error appeared minimal. Nucleotide sequences could not be compared across some patients' samples due to primer changes.

This specimen was CD8+ T cells from blood, taken before the transplant. The J gene is TRBJ2-3, the V gene TRBV29-1; TRBD2 aligns across 9 bases. The source of this sequence is a human donor who received a combined kidney and bone marrow transplant. CDR3 bases read: TGCAGCGTTGCCGTTCTGACTAGCGGTGACACAGATACG. Residues: CSVAVLTSGDTDT. The entire CDR3 is CSVAVLTSGDTDTQYF.